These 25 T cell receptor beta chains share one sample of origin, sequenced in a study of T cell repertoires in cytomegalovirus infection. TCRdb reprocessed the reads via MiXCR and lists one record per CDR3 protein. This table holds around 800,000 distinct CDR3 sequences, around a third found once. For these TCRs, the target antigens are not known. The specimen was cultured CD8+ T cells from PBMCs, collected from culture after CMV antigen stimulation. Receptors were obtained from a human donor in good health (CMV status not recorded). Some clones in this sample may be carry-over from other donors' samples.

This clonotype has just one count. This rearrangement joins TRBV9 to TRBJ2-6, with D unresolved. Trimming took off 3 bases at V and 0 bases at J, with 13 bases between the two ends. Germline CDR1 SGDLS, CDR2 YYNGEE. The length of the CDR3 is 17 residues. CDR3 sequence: CASSDRRISSGANVLTF. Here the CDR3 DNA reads TGTGCCAGCAGCGATAGGCGGATCTCCTCTGGGGCCAACGTCCTGACTTTC.

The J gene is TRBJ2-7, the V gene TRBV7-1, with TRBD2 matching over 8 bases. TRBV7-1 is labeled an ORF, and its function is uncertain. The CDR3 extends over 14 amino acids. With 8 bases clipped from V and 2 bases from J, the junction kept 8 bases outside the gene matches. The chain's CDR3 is CASAGGGGTYEQYF. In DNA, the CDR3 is TGTGCCAGCGCCGGGGGCGGGGGGACCTACGAGCAGTACTTC.

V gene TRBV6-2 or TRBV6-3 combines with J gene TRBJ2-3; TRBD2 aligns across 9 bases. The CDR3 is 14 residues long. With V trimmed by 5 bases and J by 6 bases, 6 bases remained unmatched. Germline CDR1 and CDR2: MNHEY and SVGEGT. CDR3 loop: CASSGTSRVDTQYF. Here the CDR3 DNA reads TGTGCCAGCAGTGGGACTAGCAGAGTTGATACGCAGTATTTT.

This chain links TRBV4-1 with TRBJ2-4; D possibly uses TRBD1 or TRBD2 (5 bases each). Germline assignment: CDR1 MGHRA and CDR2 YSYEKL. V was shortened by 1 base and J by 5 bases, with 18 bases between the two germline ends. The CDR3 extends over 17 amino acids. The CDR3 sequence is CASSQAGLGQAENIQYF. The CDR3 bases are TGCGCCAGCAGCCAAGCGGGGCTGGGGCAGGCGGAAAACATTCAGTACTTC.

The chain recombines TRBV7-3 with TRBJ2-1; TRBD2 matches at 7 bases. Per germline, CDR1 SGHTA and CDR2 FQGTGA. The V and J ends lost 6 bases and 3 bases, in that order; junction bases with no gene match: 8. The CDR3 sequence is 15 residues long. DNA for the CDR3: TGTGCCAGCAGTCGGCAACCGGGGGGCTACAATGAGCAGTTCTTC. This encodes CASSRQPGGYNEQFF.

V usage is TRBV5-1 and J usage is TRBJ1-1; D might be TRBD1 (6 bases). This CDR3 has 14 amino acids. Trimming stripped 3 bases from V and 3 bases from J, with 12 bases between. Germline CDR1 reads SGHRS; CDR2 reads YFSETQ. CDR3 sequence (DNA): TGCGCCAGCAGCTCGGGACACTCCGACACTGAAGCTTTCTTT. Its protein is CASSSGHSDTEAFF.

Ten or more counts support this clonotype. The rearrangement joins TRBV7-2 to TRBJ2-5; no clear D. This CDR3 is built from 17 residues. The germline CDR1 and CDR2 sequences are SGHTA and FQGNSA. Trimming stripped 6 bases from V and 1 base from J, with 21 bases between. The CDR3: CASSIGRFLGFQETQYF. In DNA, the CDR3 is TGTGCCAGCAGTATAGGCAGGTTTTTAGGGTTCCAAGAGACCCAGTACTTC.

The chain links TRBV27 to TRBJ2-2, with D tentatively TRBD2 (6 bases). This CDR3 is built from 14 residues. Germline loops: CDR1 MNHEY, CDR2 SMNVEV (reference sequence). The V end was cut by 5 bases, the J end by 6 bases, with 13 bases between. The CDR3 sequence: CASSTGLKSGELFF. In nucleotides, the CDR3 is TGTGCCAGCAGTACGGGACTGAAATCCGGGGAGCTGTTTTTT.

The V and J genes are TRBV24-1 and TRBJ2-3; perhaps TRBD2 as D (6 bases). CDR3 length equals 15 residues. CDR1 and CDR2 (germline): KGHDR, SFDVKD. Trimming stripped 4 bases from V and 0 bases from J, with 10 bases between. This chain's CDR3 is CATSDRGASTDTQYF. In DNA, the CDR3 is TGTGCCACCAGTGACCGCGGGGCTAGCACAGATACGCAGTATTTT.

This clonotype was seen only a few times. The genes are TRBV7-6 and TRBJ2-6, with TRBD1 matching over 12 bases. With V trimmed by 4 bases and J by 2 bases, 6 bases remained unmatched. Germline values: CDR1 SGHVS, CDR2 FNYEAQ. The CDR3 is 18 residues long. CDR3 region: CASSSRGTGGTGANVLTF. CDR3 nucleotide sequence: TGTGCCAGCAGCTCCAGAGGGACAGGGGGCACTGGGGCCAACGTCCTGACTTTC.

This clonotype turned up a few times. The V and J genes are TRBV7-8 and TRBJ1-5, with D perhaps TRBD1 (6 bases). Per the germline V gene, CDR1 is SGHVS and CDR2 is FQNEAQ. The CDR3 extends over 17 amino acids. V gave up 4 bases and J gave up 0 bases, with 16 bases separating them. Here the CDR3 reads CASSSADSLYSNQPQHF. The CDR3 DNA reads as TGTGCCAGCAGCTCTGCGGACAGTCTCTATAGCAATCAGCCCCAGCATTTT.

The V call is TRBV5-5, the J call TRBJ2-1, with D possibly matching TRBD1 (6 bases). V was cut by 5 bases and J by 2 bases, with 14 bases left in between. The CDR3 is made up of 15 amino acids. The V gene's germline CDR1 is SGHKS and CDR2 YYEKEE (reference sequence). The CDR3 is CASSFHRVPYNEQFF. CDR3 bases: TGTGCCAGCAGTTTCCACAGGGTCCCCTACAATGAGCAGTTCTTC.

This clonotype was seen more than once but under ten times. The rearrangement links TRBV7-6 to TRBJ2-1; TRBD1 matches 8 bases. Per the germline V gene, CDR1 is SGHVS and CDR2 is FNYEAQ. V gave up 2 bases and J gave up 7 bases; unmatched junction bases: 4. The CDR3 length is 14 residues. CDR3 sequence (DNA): TGTGCCAGCAGCTTACTAACAGGGGGAAATGAGCAGTTCTTC. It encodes CASSLLTGGNEQFF.

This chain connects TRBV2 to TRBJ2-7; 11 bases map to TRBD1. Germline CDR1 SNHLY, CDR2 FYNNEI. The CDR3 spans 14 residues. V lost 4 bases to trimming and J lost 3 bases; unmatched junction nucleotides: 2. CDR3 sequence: CASSGGTGGYEQYF. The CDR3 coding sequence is TGTGCCAGCAGTGGGGGGACAGGGGGCTACGAGCAGTACTTC. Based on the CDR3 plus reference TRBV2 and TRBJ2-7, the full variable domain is EPEVTQTPSHQVTQMGQEVILRCVPISNHLYFYWYRQILGQKVEFLVSFYNNEISEKSEIFDDQFSVERPDGSNFTLKIRSTKLEDSAMYFCASSGGTGGYEQYFGPGTRLTVT.

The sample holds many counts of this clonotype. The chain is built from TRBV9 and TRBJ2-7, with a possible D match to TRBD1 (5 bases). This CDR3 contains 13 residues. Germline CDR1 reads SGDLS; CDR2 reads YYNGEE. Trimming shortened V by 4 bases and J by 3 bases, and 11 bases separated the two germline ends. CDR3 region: CASSPGHSYEQYF. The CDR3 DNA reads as TGTGCCAGCAGCCCCGGACATAGCTACGAGCAGTACTTC.

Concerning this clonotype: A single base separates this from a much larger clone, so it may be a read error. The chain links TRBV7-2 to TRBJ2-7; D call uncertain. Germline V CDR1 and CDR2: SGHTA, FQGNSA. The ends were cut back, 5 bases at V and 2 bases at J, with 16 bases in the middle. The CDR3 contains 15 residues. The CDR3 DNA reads TGTGCCAGCAGCATGCCGACGAGGAATCCCTACGAGCAGTACTTC. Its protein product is CASSMPTRNPYEQYF.

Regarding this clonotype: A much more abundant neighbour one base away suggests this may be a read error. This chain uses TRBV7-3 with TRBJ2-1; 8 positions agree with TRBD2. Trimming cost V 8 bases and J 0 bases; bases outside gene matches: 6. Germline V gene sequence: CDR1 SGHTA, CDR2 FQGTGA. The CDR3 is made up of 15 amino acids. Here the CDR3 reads CASRHRGGSYNEQFF. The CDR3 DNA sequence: TGTGCCAGCCGCCATCGGGGGGGCTCCTACAATGAGCAGTTCTTC.

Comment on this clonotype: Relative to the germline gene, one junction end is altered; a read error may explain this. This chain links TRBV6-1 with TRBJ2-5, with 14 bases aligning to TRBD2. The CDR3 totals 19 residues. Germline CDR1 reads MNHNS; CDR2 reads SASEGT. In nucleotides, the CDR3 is TGTGCCGGCAGTTACTCCGGGACTAGCGGGGGTTCGTACCAAGAGACCCAGTACTTC. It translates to CAGSYSGTSGGSYQETQYF.

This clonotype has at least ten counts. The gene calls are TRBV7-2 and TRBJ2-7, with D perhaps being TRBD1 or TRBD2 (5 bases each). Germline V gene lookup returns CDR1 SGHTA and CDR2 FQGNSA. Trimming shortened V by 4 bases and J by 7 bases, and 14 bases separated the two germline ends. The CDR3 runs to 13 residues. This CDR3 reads CASSSPGTPEQYV. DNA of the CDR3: TGTGCCAGCAGCTCACCCGGGACCCCTGAGCAGTACGTC.

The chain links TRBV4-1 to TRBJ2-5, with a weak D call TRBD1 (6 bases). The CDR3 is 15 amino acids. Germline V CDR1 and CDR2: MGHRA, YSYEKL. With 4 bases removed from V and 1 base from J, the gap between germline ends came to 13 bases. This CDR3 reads CASSPGQFLQETQYF. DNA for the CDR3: TGCGCCAGCAGCCCAGGACAGTTCCTCCAAGAGACCCAGTACTTC.

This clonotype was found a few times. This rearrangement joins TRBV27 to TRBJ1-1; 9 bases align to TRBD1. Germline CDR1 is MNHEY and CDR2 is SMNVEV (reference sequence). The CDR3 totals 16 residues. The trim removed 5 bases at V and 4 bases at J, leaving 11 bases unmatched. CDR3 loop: CASSLVPGQGSTEAFF. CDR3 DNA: TGTGCCAGCAGTCTAGTCCCGGGACAGGGTTCCACTGAAGCTTTCTTT.

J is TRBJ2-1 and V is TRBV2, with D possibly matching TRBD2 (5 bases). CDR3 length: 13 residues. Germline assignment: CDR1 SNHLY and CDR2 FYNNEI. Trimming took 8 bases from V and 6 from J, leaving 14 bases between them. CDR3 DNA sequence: TGTGCCAGCCAGACACGCGGAGGCAATGAGCAGTTCTTC. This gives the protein CASQTRGGNEQFF. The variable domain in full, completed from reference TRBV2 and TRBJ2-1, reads EPEVTQTPSHQVTQMGQEVILRCVPISNHLYFYWYRQILGQKVEFLVSFYNNEISEKSEIFDDQFSVERPDGSNFTLKIRSTKLEDSAMYFCASQTRGGNEQFFGPGTRLTVL.

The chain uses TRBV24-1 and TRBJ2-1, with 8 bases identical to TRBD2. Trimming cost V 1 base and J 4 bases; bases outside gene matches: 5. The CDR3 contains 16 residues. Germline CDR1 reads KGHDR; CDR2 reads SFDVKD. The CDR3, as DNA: TGTGCCACCAGTGATTTAACGGGGGGGCCGTACAATGAGCAGTTCTTC. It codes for CATSDLTGGPYNEQFF.

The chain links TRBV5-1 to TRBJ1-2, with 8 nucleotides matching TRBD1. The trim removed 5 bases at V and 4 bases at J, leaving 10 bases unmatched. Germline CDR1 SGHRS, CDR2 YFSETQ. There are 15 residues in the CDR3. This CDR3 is CASSNQMDRAYGYTF. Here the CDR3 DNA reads TGCGCCAGCAGTAACCAAATGGACAGGGCCTATGGCTACACCTTC.

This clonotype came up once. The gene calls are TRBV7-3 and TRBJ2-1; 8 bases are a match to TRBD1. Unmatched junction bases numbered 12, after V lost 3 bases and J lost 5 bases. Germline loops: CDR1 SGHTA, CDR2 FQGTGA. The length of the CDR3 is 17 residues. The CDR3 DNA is TGTGCCAGCAGCTTCTATCCCCGGGACAGGCCACACAATGAGCAGTTCTTC. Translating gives CASSFYPRDRPHNEQFF. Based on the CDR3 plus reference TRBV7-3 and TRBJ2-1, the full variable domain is GAGVSQTPSNKVTEKGKYVELRCDPISGHTALYWYRQSLGQGPEFLIYFQGTGAADDSGLPNDRFFAVRPEGSVSTLKIQRTERGDSAVYLCASSFYPRDRPHNEQFFGPGTRLTVL.